Described below is a single T cell receptor beta chain sequence and its context. The sample comes from a study of blood T cell repertoires in COVID-19. On the study more broadly: The study drew acute and convalescent COVID-19 samples from the United States, Italy and Spain.

Some clones are missing from TCRdb's copy, which holds only in-frame ones; the method was immunoSEQ multiplex PCR. The sample contains 90,000 to 120,000 clones, around 79% of which appear only once. V was trimmed by 0 bases and J by 5 bases, leaving 11 bases between them. CDR1 and CDR2 from the germline V gene are SGHNT and YYREEE (reference sequence). There are 14 residues in the CDR3. This TCR was recovered from a man aged 70-80 years with active or convalescent COVID-19. Material: peripheral blood. The genes are TRBV5-4 and TRBJ2-5; a possible D gene is TRBD2 (6 bases). The CDR3: CASSLEVGGETQYF. The DNA for the CDR3 is TGTGCCAGCAGCTTGGAAGTAGGAGGGGAGACCCAGTACTTC.